What follows are 24 T cell receptor beta chains derived from one specimen sequenced in a study of early T cells in non-severe SARS-CoV-2 infection. MiXCR was run by TCRdb on the 5' RACE reads, yielding one entry per CDR3 protein. This table holds approximately 99,000 distinct CDR3 sequences, roughly an eighth found once. Sequenced sample: whole blood. The receptors here all came from an adult who was a healthcare worker with PCR-confirmed SARS-CoV-2 infection or an uninfected control (not recorded which).

This chain connects TRBV4-1 to TRBJ1-1; maybe TRBD1 (5 bases). Germline lookup yields CDR1 MGHRA and CDR2 YSYEKL. The V end lost 1 base, the J end lost 7 bases, and 7 bases lay between the germline ends. CDR3 length: 12 amino acids. CDR3 protein: CASSQVRGEAFF. The CDR3 coding sequence is TGCGCCAGCAGCCAAGTTAGGGGTGAAGCTTTCTTT.

Written as DNA, the CDR3 is TGTGCCACCAGTGACCCGGGACAGGGGGGTGAAAAACTGTTTTTT. Amino acid sequence: CATSDPGQGGEKLFF. The V gene is TRBV24-1, the J gene TRBJ1-4, with TRBD1 identical over 11 bases. The CDR3 loop spans 15 amino acids. Losses at the gene ends were 4 bases for V and 7 bases for J; bases not matched to a gene: 4. Germline loops: CDR1 KGHDR, CDR2 SFDVKD.

V gene TRBV28 combines with J gene TRBJ1-5; D not certain. CDR3 length equals 15 residues. V was pared by 5 bases and J by 2 bases, with 13 bases between. Germline lookup yields CDR1 MDHEN and CDR2 SYDVKM. In DNA, the CDR3 is TGTGCCAGCAGTACGGGCTACGGTGGCAATCAGCCCCAGCATTTT. This codes for CASSTGYGGNQPQHF.

This clonotype appeared once. The junction shows a germline mismatch at one end, possibly a read error. The chain links TRBV2 to TRBJ2-2; D uncertain. Germline CDR1 is SNHLY and CDR2 is FYNNEI. The CDR3 is made up of 14 amino acids. This chain's CDR3 is CVSSEASNTGELFF. CDR3 nucleotides: TGTGTCAGCAGTGAAGCAAGTAACACCGGGGAGCTGTTTTTT.

This clonotype was seen repeatedly, ten times or more. The chain carries TRBV10-1 and TRBJ2-3; D not resolved. The CDR3 is 9 amino acids. V was clipped by 6 bases and J by 9 bases, with 4 bases between them. The germline CDR1 and CDR2 sequences are WNHNN and SYGVQD (reference sequence). CDR3 amino acids: CASSTTQYF. CDR3 DNA: TGCGCCAGCAGCACCACGCAGTATTTT.

This clonotype showed up just once. The chain joins TRBV30 to TRBJ2-4, with 9 bases aligning to TRBD1. Losses at the gene ends were 2 bases for V and 1 base for J; bases not matched to a gene: 9. Germline-derived CDR1 and CDR2 are GTSNPN and SVGIG (reference sequence). The CDR3 is 17 residues long. The CDR3 spells CAWSKGQGGGAKNIQYF. The CDR3 coding sequence is TGTGCCTGGAGTAAGGGACAGGGTGGGGGTGCCAAAAACATTCAGTACTTC.

This clonotype has ten or more counts. This chain uses TRBV15 with TRBJ2-7, with D tentatively TRBD1 or TRBD2 (5 bases each). Trimming left V 3 bases short and J 3 bases short, with 12 bases between. There are 14 residues in the CDR3. Looked up from germline, CDR1 is LNHNV and CDR2 is YYDKDF (reference sequence). The chain's CDR3 is CATSRLGPDYEQYF. DNA for the CDR3: TGTGCCACCAGCAGGCTGGGACCGGACTACGAGCAGTACTTC.

This clonotype appeared many times. This sequence joins TRBV29-1 and TRBJ2-7, with D tentatively TRBD1 or TRBD2 (5 bases each). This CDR3 comprises 13 residues. The germline gives CDR1 SQVTM, CDR2 ANQGSEA. The germline V and J ends were trimmed by 3 bases and 6 bases, with 15 bases remaining between them. The DNA for the CDR3 is TGCAGCGTTGATGAGAGGGGTCAGGGCGAGCAGTACTTC. This codes for CSVDERGQGEQYF.

In its sample, this clonotype was seen once. This chain joins TRBV29-1 and TRBJ1-1; maybe TRBD1 (5 bases). Between the trimmed V and J ends, which lost 7 bases and 1 base, there was a span of 10 bases. CDR1 SQVTM and CDR2 ANQGSEA come from the germline V gene. The CDR3 has 12 amino acids. CDR3 sequence reads: CSGGVTNTEAFF. The CDR3 DNA reads TGCAGCGGAGGGGTTACGAACACTGAAGCTTTCTTT.

This clonotype showed up just a few times. The rearrangement uses TRBV27 and TRBJ2-7; D is unresolved. Trimming stripped 3 bases from V and 3 bases from J, with 9 bases between. The germline V gene encodes CDR1 MNHEY and CDR2 SMNVEV (reference sequence). CDR3 length: 13 residues. CDR3: CASSLAGRYEQYF. The CDR3 DNA is TGTGCCAGCAGTTTGGCCGGCCGCTACGAGCAGTACTTC.

This clonotype has a count of ten or more. CDR3 amino acids: CSVERTGTDTQYF. For the CDR3, the DNA is TGCAGCGTCGAACGGACAGGCACAGATACGCAGTATTTT. V and J are TRBV29-1 and TRBJ2-3, with D perhaps matching TRBD1 (6 bases). V lost 6 bases and J 1 base, leaving 11 bases between the germline ends. The V gene's germline CDR1 is SQVTM and CDR2 ANQGSEA. This CDR3 spans 13 amino acids.

This clonotype occurred a few times. V usage is TRBV19 and J usage is TRBJ1-5; D perhaps matches TRBD1 (6 bases). V lost 4 bases and J lost 4, with 20 bases in between. The CDR3 extends over 17 amino acids. The germline V gene encodes CDR1 LNHDA and CDR2 SQIVND (reference sequence). CDR3 sequence: CASSTFGQRGLNQPQHF. DNA for the CDR3: TGTGCCAGTAGTACCTTCGGACAGCGCGGCCTAAATCAGCCCCAGCATTTT.

This clonotype came up once. The CDR3 nucleotides are TGCAGTGCTAGAGGATCAGGAGCCCCCCTCACCGGGGAGCTGTTTTTT. Protein product: CSARGSGAPLTGELFF. J is TRBJ2-2 and V is TRBV20-1; D gene uncertain. V lost 1 base, J lost 4 bases, and 16 bases lay in between. Germline CDR1 DFQATT, CDR2 SNEGSKA (reference sequence). This CDR3 comprises 16 residues.

This clonotype was recorded a few times. V usage is TRBV12-3 or TRBV12-4 and J usage is TRBJ1-2, with D tentatively TRBD1 (5 bases). Trimming took 3 bases from V and 0 from J, leaving 8 bases between them. This CDR3 comprises 14 residues. The CDR3: CASSFGGANYGYTF. The CDR3, as DNA: TGTGCCAGCAGTTTCGGGGGGGCTAACTATGGCTACACCTTC.

This clonotype was recorded many times. The CDR3 bases are TGTGCCAGCAGTCAGGACCCGTACTCTGGAAACACCATATATTTT. It specifies CASSQDPYSGNTIYF. The J gene is TRBJ1-3, the V gene TRBV12-3 or TRBV12-4, with D unclear. The CDR3 covers 15 residues. Trimming shortened V by 5 bases and J by 0 bases, and 11 bases separated the two germline ends.

This clonotype was seen ten or more times. The chain uses TRBV10-3 and TRBJ2-5; no clear D. The V gene's germline CDR1 is ENHRY and CDR2 SYGVKD. V gave up 4 bases and J gave up 4 bases, with 7 bases separating them. CDR3 length: 12 residues. In DNA form, the CDR3 reads TGTGCCATCAGTGTGGGTTTAGAGACCCAGTACTTC. Its protein product is CAISVGLETQYF.

In this sample, this clonotype turned up a few times. CDR3 sequence: CASSQTDSNTIYF. DNA of the CDR3: TGTGCCAGCAGCCAGACAGATTCTAACACCATATATTTT. V is TRBV6-5 and J is TRBJ1-3; D is perhaps TRBD1 (5 bases). Trimming removed 6 bases at V and 7 bases at J, with 13 bases between. The CDR3 covers 13 residues. Germline V gene data show CDR1 as MNHEY and CDR2 as SVGAGI.

This clonotype showed up many times. The CDR3 spells CASSSLGGNTEAFF. CDR3 coding DNA: TGTGCCAGCTCAAGTTTGGGCGGGAACACTGAAGCTTTCTTT. The rearrangement links TRBV18 to TRBJ1-1, with no clear D. Looked up from germline, CDR1 is KGHSH and CDR2 is LQKENI. The CDR3 totals 14 residues. Trimming shortened V by 5 bases and J by 1 base, and 11 bases separated the two germline ends.

In this sample, this clonotype turned up once. This rearrangement joins TRBV15 to TRBJ2-1; the D gene is possibly TRBD2 (6 bases). Germline V gene data show CDR1 as LNHNV and CDR2 as YYDKDF (reference sequence). The CDR3 extends over 16 amino acids. V lost 3 bases and J lost 9, with 21 bases in between. CDR3 residues: CATSSRVWAGRTEQFF. CDR3 coding DNA: TGTGCCACCAGCAGCAGAGTATGGGCAGGGAGGACTGAGCAGTTCTTC.

The chain couples TRBV6-4 to TRBJ2-1; 9 bases match TRBD2. CDR1 is MRHNA and CDR2 is SNTAGT in the germline V gene. CDR3 size: 16 residues. V shed 1 base and J 0 bases; nucleotides not matched to a gene: 1. CDR3 in DNA: TGTGCCAGCAGTGACTATAGCGGGAGCTCCTACAATGAGCAGTTCTTC. Protein: CASSDYSGSSYNEQFF.

This chain links TRBV7-2 with TRBJ2-2; 9 bases fit TRBD2. CDR1 and CDR2 from the germline V gene are SGHTA and FQGNSA. Trimming at V came to 1 base and at J to 1 base, leaving 10 bases not matched to a gene. The CDR3 has 19 amino acids. The CDR3 protein is CASSLVWRLAGLNTGELFF. CDR3 coding DNA: TGTGCCAGCAGCTTAGTATGGAGGCTAGCGGGACTGAACACCGGGGAGCTGTTTTTT.

This chain links TRBV10-3 with TRBJ2-1, with D possibly being TRBD1 (6 bases). The CDR3 spans 14 residues. Deletions cut 9 bases from V and 6 bases from J, with 18 bases between. The germline CDR1 and CDR2 sequences are ENHRY and SYGVKD. This CDR3 reads CAMSGTSQVNEQFF. The CDR3 DNA reads TGTGCCATGTCCGGGACATCCCAGGTCAATGAGCAGTTCTTC.

The rearrangement joins TRBV20-1 to TRBJ1-1, with D perhaps TRBD1 (5 bases). CDR1 is DFQATT, CDR2 SNEGSKA, per germline (reference sequence). V was shortened by 3 bases and J by 1 base, with 12 bases between the two germline ends. The CDR3 spans 14 residues. The CDR3 sequence is CSASVGTRNTEAFF. The CDR3 DNA reads as TGCAGTGCTAGCGTTGGGACTAGGAACACTGAAGCTTTCTTT.

The chain has TRBV30 and TRBJ2-2; 7 positions match TRBD2. The CDR3 consists of 15 residues. CDR1 and CDR2 (germline): GTSNPN, SVGIG (reference sequence). Germline trimming cut 7 bases from V and 1 base from J; bases unmatched to any gene: 9. The CDR3 nucleotides read TGTGCCTCCACCGGGACTACCAGGAACACCGGGGAGCTGTTTTTT. Protein sequence: CASTGTTRNTGELFF.